These 31 T cell receptor beta chains share one sample of origin, sequenced in a study of human T cells and chemical hapten exposure. From whole blood left unfractionated, total RNA was extracted. TCRdb reprocessed the 5' RACE reads via MiXCR and lists one record per CDR3 protein. This sample has about 140,000 distinct CDR3 sequences, with 3.5% to 5% found just once. The origin of the receptors is a female donor in good health.

This clonotype was seen only a few times. The V gene is TRBV12-3 or TRBV12-4, the J gene TRBJ1-5; no definite D call. Deletions cut 5 bases from V and 9 bases from J, with 11 bases between. The CDR3 sequence is 12 residues long. The CDR3: CASSALSRPQHF. The CDR3 nucleotides are TGTGCCAGCAGTGCCCTCTCGCGGCCCCAGCATTTT.

There are many counts of this clonotype. The V and J genes are TRBV28 and TRBJ2-7; either TRBD1 or TRBD2 may fit D (6 bases each). V was cut by 3 bases and J by 4 bases, with 16 bases left in between. CDR1 is MDHEN, CDR2 SYDVKM, per germline. The CDR3 runs 15 residues. The CDR3, as DNA: TGTGCCAGCAGTTTGAGGGGGGCCGTCCGATACGAGCAGTACTTC. Translating gives CASSLRGAVRYEQYF.

This clonotype has ten or more counts. This chain joins TRBV29-1 and TRBJ1-3, with D tentatively TRBD1 (5 bases). The CDR3 runs to 13 residues. Germline CDR1 reads SQVTM; CDR2 reads ANQGSEA. V lost 4 bases, J lost 6 bases, and 13 bases lay in between. DNA of the CDR3: TGCAGCGTTGTAGACGGGGCTTCAAACACCATATATTTT. This sequence encodes CSVVDGASNTIYF.

The rearrangement links TRBV7-2 to TRBJ2-5; D is undetermined. V was pared by 2 bases and J by 5 bases, with 9 bases between. The CDR3 spans 13 residues. CDR1 and CDR2 (germline): SGHTA, FQGNSA. CDR3 DNA sequence: TGTGCCAGCAGCTTAACGTGTGACGAGACCCAGTACTTC. Its translation: CASSLTCDETQYF. Full variable domain (rest looked up from reference TRBV7-2 and TRBJ2-5): GAGVSQSPSNKVTEKGKDVELRCDPISGHTALYWYRQSLGQGLEFLIYFQGNSAPDKSGLPSDRFSAERTGGSVSTLTIQRTQQEDSAVYLCASSLTCDETQYFGPGTRLLVL.

This clonotype has a count of ten or more. The junction and the germline gene differ at one end; a read error may be behind it. The chain joins TRBV3-1 to TRBJ2-1; the D is unclear. The germline V gene has CDR1 LGHDT and CDR2 YNNKEL (reference sequence). The CDR3 spans 12 residues. CDR3 sequence reads: CASSQVNGYSSF. The CDR3 nucleotides are TGTGCCAGCAGCCAAGTCAACGGGTACAGTAGCTTC.

This clonotype was detected ten times or more. J is TRBJ2-7 and V is TRBV12-3 or TRBV12-4; TRBD1 matches at 9 bases. The junction had 7 bases not matched to a gene; V was cut back by 5 bases and J by 5 bases. This CDR3 spans 14 amino acids. The DNA for the CDR3 is TGTGCCAGCAGTCTCGGGACAGGGATCGACGAGCAGTACTTC. Translating it yields CASSLGTGIDEQYF.

In regard to this clonotype: This may be a read error, as it is one base from a much larger clone. The chain carries TRBV27 and TRBJ2-5; D gene unclear. The germline V gene encodes CDR1 MNHEY and CDR2 SMNVEV (reference sequence). The CDR3 sequence is 14 residues long. Written as DNA, the CDR3 is TGTCCCAGCAGTTTACGCCCCCCCCAAGAGACCCAGTACTTC. Its translation: CPSSLRPPQETQYF.

This clonotype appeared many times. The J gene is TRBJ1-4, the V gene TRBV18; no firm D call. Germline CDR1 and CDR2: KGHSH and LQKENI. V was cut by 2 bases and J by 0 bases, with 7 bases left in between. The CDR3 is 15 amino acids. The CDR3 reads CASSPYGSTNEKLFF. For the CDR3, the DNA is TGTGCCAGCTCACCATACGGGTCAACTAATGAAAAACTGTTTTTT.

The CDR3 region has the DNA TGCAGTGCTAGAGGTACAGGGGGCGGAAGCCAGTACTTC. This codes for CSARGTGGGSQYF. J is TRBJ2-5 and V is TRBV20-1; TRBD1 aligns across 9 bases. Unmatched junction bases numbered 7, after V lost 1 base and J lost 10 bases. Germline CDR1 DFQATT, CDR2 SNEGSKA (reference sequence). The CDR3 is 13 residues long.

This clonotype was seen ten or more times. This sequence joins TRBV27 and TRBJ1-1; 7 bases align to TRBD1. With 4 bases clipped from V and 9 bases from J, the junction kept 14 bases outside the gene matches. CDR1 is MNHEY and CDR2 is SMNVEV in the germline V gene (reference sequence). CDR3 length equals 15 residues. DNA for the CDR3: TGTGCCAGCAGTTCCGTAGGACAGGCCAACCTACAAGCTTTCTTT. The encoded protein is CASSSVGQANLQAFF.

The CDR3 nucleotides read TGTGCCAGCCGAGGTAGTAATTCACCCCTCCACTTT. Translated, it gives CASRGSNSPLHF. The chain joins TRBV7-2 to TRBJ1-6, with D unclear. The CDR3 is 12 amino acids. The V end was cut by 8 bases, the J end by 6 bases, with 8 bases between. The germline gives CDR1 SGHTA, CDR2 FQGNSA.

This clonotype was counted a few times. The chain has TRBV27 and TRBJ2-1; no definite D call. The CDR3 spans 11 residues. The V and J ends lost 8 bases and 4 bases respectively, with 6 bases between them. Germline CDR1 MNHEY, CDR2 SMNVEV (reference sequence). The CDR3 nucleotides read TGTGCCAGCCGCTGGTACAATGAGCAGTTCTTC. Protein product: CASRWYNEQFF.

The V and J genes are TRBV28 and TRBJ1-6; the match to TRBD1 covers 7 bases. From germline, CDR1 is MDHEN and CDR2 SYDVKM. The junction had 11 bases not matched to a gene; V was cut back by 5 bases and J by 10 bases. This CDR3 is 15 amino acids long. CDR3 region: CASSLADRVESPLHF. The CDR3 DNA sequence: TGTGCCAGCAGTCTTGCCGACAGGGTTGAGTCACCCCTCCACTTT.

This clonotype was observed many times. The chain has TRBV20-1 and TRBJ1-1; D is unclear. The V end lost 2 bases, the J end lost 2 bases, and 12 bases lay between the germline ends. Per the germline V gene, CDR1 is DFQATT and CDR2 is SNEGSKA (reference sequence). The length of the CDR3 is 14 residues. CDR3 DNA sequence: TGCAGTGCTAGACTTGGCACAATCAACACTGAAGCTTTCTTT. This translates into CSARLGTINTEAFF.

The V call is TRBV7-3, the J call TRBJ2-2, with D perhaps TRBD1 (5 bases). Between the trimmed V and J ends, which lost 2 bases and 0 bases, there was a span of 10 bases. The germline CDR1 and CDR2 sequences are SGHTA and FQGTGA. The CDR3 consists of 16 residues. The CDR3 DNA sequence: TGTGCCAGCAGCTTACAACAGGCACCGAACACCGGGGAGCTGTTTTTT. It specifies CASSLQQAPNTGELFF.

This chain connects TRBV5-6 to TRBJ2-3, with TRBD1 matching 7 bases. CDR1 SGHDT and CDR2 YYEEEE come from the germline V gene. The CDR3 covers 16 residues. J was trimmed by 2 bases and V by 1 base; bases with no gene match: 7. CDR3 coding DNA: TGTGCCAGCAGCTTGCTTAGAGGGGGCCCCACAGATACGCAGTATTTT. Amino acid sequence: CASSLLRGGPTDTQYF.

This clonotype was seen repeatedly, ten times or more. This sequence joins TRBV7-3 and TRBJ1-1; D remains unclear. Between the trimmed V and J ends, which lost 1 base and 4 bases, there was a span of 13 bases. This CDR3 contains 15 residues. Germline V gives CDR1 SGHTA, CDR2 FQGTGA. CDR3 coding DNA: TGTGCCAGCAGCTTAAGTCCTGAGGTCGGCACTGAAGCTTTCTTT. Translated, it gives CASSLSPEVGTEAFF. The whole variable domain, remainder taken from reference TRBV7-3 and TRBJ1-1, is GAGVSQTPSNKVTEKGKYVELRCDPISGHTALYWYRQSLGQGPEFLIYFQGTGAADDSGLPNDRFFAVRPEGSVSTLKIQRTERGDSAVYLCASSLSPEVGTEAFFGQGTRLTVV.

This clonotype was recorded many times. CDR3 nucleotides: TGTGCCAGCAACGAGGGCACGGGACAGGGATCCACCCTTTGTCCCTACGAGCAGTACTTC. Translation: CASNEGTGQGSTLCPYEQYF. V usage is TRBV2 and J usage is TRBJ2-7; 9 bases agree with TRBD1. The CDR3 has 20 amino acids. CDR1 is SNHLY, CDR2 FYNNEI, per germline. The junction had 24 bases not matched to a gene; V was cut back by 7 bases and J by 2 bases.

At least ten counts were recorded for this clonotype. The chain is built from TRBV21-1 and TRBJ1-1; TRBD1, the table's D call, was not compared with the DNA. TRBV21-1 is a recognized pseudogene. The CDR3 sequence is 14 residues long. DNA for the CDR3: TGTGCCAGCAGCAACAGGTGGGGGGCGACTGAAGATTTCTTT. Translating it yields CASSNRWGATEDFF.

This clonotype was seen ten or more times. This sequence joins TRBV10-3 and TRBJ2-4; perhaps TRBD1 as D (5 bases). This CDR3 spans 15 amino acids. Looked up from germline, CDR1 is ENHRY and CDR2 is SYGVKD. V gave up 0 bases and J gave up 0 bases, with 6 bases separating them. CDR3 sequence: CAISESGQAKNIQYF. The CDR3 nucleotides are TGTGCCATCAGTGAGTCAGGACAAGCCAAAAACATTCAGTACTTC.

This clonotype was seen a handful of times. The rearrangement uses TRBV18 and TRBJ2-3, with D maybe TRBD2 (6 bases). There are 15 residues in the CDR3. CDR1 and CDR2 (germline): KGHSH, LQKENI. V shed 2 bases and J shed 0 bases, with 9 bases lying between them. The DNA of the CDR3 is TGTGCCAGCTCACCAGTAGCGGACAGCACAGATACGCAGTATTTT. This codes for CASSPVADSTDTQYF.

This clonotype was recorded many times. The gene calls are TRBV11-3 and TRBJ2-1; D remains ambiguous. Germline V lookup: CDR1 SGHNT, CDR2 YENEEA. The CDR3 is made up of 14 amino acids. V was clipped by 0 bases and J by 4 bases, with 7 bases between them. The CDR3 sequence is CASSLDSGYNEQFF. Written as DNA, the CDR3 is TGTGCCAGCAGCTTAGATTCCGGGTACAATGAGCAGTTCTTC. Complete variable domain (other parts from reference TRBV11-3 and TRBJ2-1): EAGVVQSPRYKIIEKKQPVAFWCNPISGHNTLYWYLQNLGQGPELLIRYENEEAVDDSQLPKDRFSAERLKGVDSTLKIQPAELGDSAVYLCASSLDSGYNEQFFGPGTRLTVL.

This clonotype was observed many times. This sequence joins TRBV5-1 and TRBJ2-3; 8 bases agree with TRBD2. V was clipped by 0 bases and J by 2 bases; unmatched bases: 8. This CDR3 has 17 residues. In germline, CDR1 is SGHRS, CDR2 YFSETQ. In nucleotides, the CDR3 is TGCGCCAGCAGCTTGGGAGTAGCGGGGAGTCCCACAGATACGCAGTATTTT. Protein sequence: CASSLGVAGSPTDTQYF.

Ten or more counts support this clonotype. The gene calls are TRBV29-1 and TRBJ1-1, with TRBD1 matching 7 bases. CDR1 and CDR2 from the germline V gene are SQVTM and ANQGSEA. The ends lost 7 bases at V and 1 base at J; junction bases unmatched: 6. The CDR3 length is 13 residues. DNA for the CDR3: TGCAGCGCTAGGACAGGATCGAACACTGAAGCTTTCTTT. This translates into CSARTGSNTEAFF.

Ten or more counts support this clonotype. The gene calls are TRBV10-3 and TRBJ2-1; D remains unclear. The V end lost 2 bases, the J end lost 3 bases, and 11 bases lay between the germline ends. This CDR3 has 15 residues. Germline CDR1 and CDR2: ENHRY and SYGVKD. Here the CDR3 DNA reads TGTGCCATCAGTGAGACCCCCGAGGTCTACAATGAGCAGTTCTTC. The encoded protein is CAISETPEVYNEQFF.

V and J are TRBV7-9 and TRBJ1-1; D is ambiguous. The V gene's germline CDR1 is SEHNR and CDR2 FQNEAQ (reference sequence). Trimming pared 3 bases from V and 4 bases from J, leaving 9 bases between. The CDR3 extends over 13 amino acids. As DNA, the CDR3 is TGTGCCAGCAGCTTGATCGGGAGCACTGAAGCTTTCTTT. Translating it yields CASSLIGSTEAFF.

This clonotype has at least ten counts. The CDR3 DNA reads TGTGCCAGCAGTGCCGGGACCGGACGCTACAATGAGCAGTTCTTC. It is translated as CASSAGTGRYNEQFF. The chain couples TRBV2 to TRBJ2-1; D tentatively reads TRBD1 or TRBD2 (5 bases each). The germline CDR1 and CDR2 sequences are SNHLY and FYNNEI. CDR3 size: 15 residues. V lost 4 bases to trimming and J lost 3 bases, with 13 bases between them.

In its sample, this clonotype was seen a few times. This chain uses TRBV30 with TRBJ1-2; 7 positions agree with TRBD1. Germline values: CDR1 GTSNPN, CDR2 SVGIG (reference sequence). The CDR3 extends over 14 amino acids. V gave up 1 base and J gave up 2 bases; unmatched junction bases: 4. In nucleotides, the CDR3 is TGTGCCTGGAGTGAGGTACAGGGGAACTATGGCTACACCTTC. Translating it yields CAWSEVQGNYGYTF.

This clonotype was picked up many times. V gene TRBV27 combines with J gene TRBJ2-5; D may be TRBD1 or TRBD2 (6 bases each). V was shortened by 2 bases and J by 8 bases, with 12 bases between the two germline ends. CDR1 is MNHEY, CDR2 SMNVEV, per germline (reference sequence). The CDR3 extends over 13 amino acids. The CDR3 nucleotides read TGTGCCAGCAGTTTAACGGGGGCCGCAACCCAGTACTTC. It yields the protein CASSLTGAATQYF.

This clonotype has only a few counts. The chain is built from TRBV3-1 and TRBJ1-1; D remains unclear. The CDR3 runs 14 residues. The germline gives CDR1 LGHDT, CDR2 YNNKEL (reference sequence). Trimming took off 4 bases at V and 3 bases at J, with 12 bases between the two ends. CDR3 coding DNA: TGTGCCAGCAGCCCCCGACCGATGGACACTGAAGCTTTCTTT. Its protein is CASSPRPMDTEAFF.

This clonotype has ten or more counts. The rearrangement joins TRBV6-5 to TRBJ1-1, with D unclear. Germline CDR1 is MNHEY and CDR2 is SVGAGI. The ends were cut back, 7 bases at V and 1 base at J, with 10 bases in the middle. This CDR3 region has 13 residues. The CDR3 is CASKQRGNTEAFF. The CDR3 nucleotides are TGTGCCAGCAAGCAGCGAGGGAACACTGAAGCTTTCTTT.